A single T cell receptor (beta chain) is shown here with its context. The specificity of this receptor is unknown. Per-nucleotide qualities are absent, and no much larger clonotype sits a single base away. The data originate from a study of identical twins (dated by TCRdb to 2015 to 2016). About the investigation overall: To test whether fetal clonotypes persist, this study deep-sequenced TCR alpha and beta repertoires from monozygotic twins, from unrelated adults of various ages, and from cord blood. Replicate twin experiments were performed at different times using different library preparation protocols to rule out contamination.

Libraries were constructed by 5' RACE. The reads were generated on an Illumina HiSeq 2000. Template switching introduced a universal primer binding site; the final cDNA contained a unique molecular identifier, enabling accurate counting of TCR cDNA molecules. Specific primers in the conserved constant-segment region were used to synthesize first-strand cDNA for TCR alpha and beta chains. To control for contamination, each cDNA library was double barcoded with a SMART-Mk sample barcode plus Illumina barcodes. TruSeq adapter sequences and Illumina sample barcodes were added in two successive PCR steps. The Illumina HiSeq platform was used with custom primers to sequence TCR alpha and beta cDNA libraries. Per the source publication's procedure: MiGEC was used to process raw reads and extract unique molecular identifiers, and MiXCR was used to find CDR3 positions. For each individual, recombination models were inferred using an EM algorithm with the repgenHMM and IGoR tools. The tcR package in R was used for shared clonotype analysis, with sharing normalized by the product of cloneset sizes. Out-of-frame nonproductive sequences were analyzed to study raw recombination free of thymic and clonal selection effects. Starting from the raw public reads, TCRdb applied fastp trimming at Q25, assembled clones with MiXCR and retained in-frame beta chains. Each CDR3 protein gets just one entry, which takes the most common genes and DNA from the rows behind it. In this record, the V and J calls reflect TCRdb's handling and not the investigators' own analysis. The sample table holds roughly 350,000 distinct CDR3 sequences, of which 9% to 15% were seen once. The top ten hold 6% to 9% of the sample.

V loses 4 bases, J loses 4 bases, and the germline ends lie 15 bases apart. CDR1 SGHTA and CDR2 FQGNSA were looked up in the germline V gene. The CDR3 starts with the cysteine, ends with the phenylalanine, and has 15 residues. The entry retains the CDR3 DNA only, 45 bases that are in frame from base 1. Broader findings and caveats from the paper: Invariant T cells such as MAIT and iNKT could partly confound zero-insertion analyses, although diverse VJ usage argued against such confounding for most clonotypes. Compared with coincidental sharing between unrelated individuals, out-of-frame TCR alpha sequences shared between twins showed an excess of sequences with low generation probability. Fewer insertions were carried by abundant cord blood beta clonotypes, a similar but weaker trend appeared in young adult naive repertoires, and no such trend appeared in memory repertoires. Conclusions relied on cross-sectional statistical analysis, since the same donors could not be followed over many years. In monozygotic twins, recombination models systematically underestimated out-of-frame TCR alpha sharing, but the models matched the sharing seen between unrelated individuals. Excess twin sharing in beta out-of-frame sequences was weaker because fewer shared sequences lowered the signal-to-noise ratio.

Every donor in the study was a healthy Caucasian. Three pairs of female monozygotic twins, all aged about 18 to 29 years, were included in the twin cohort. CD4+ and CD8+ T cell populations were isolated with positive isolation kits from Invitrogen. The sample was also linked to a second study, of yellow fever vaccine responses in identical twins. The second paper further reports: According to the authors, the vaccine-induced T cell response in identical twins seemed to be partly convergent and partly specific to each individual. Focusing on identical twins, the study followed the T cell clones that responded to the vaccine, and did so with precision.

The sample consisted of CD8+ T cells sorted from blood. The chain is encoded by TRBV7-2 joined to TRBJ2-3; the D region possibly corresponds to TRBD2 (5 bases align). This TCR was recovered from a woman aged 18-30 years in good health. The bases read TGTGCCAGCAGCTCCGGTGGACTTGTCGCAGATACGCAGTATTTT. Translated, this is CASSSGGLVADTQYF. Reference TRBV7-2 and TRBJ2-3 proteins supply the regions before and after the CDR3; the full variable domain is: GAGVSQSPSNKVTEKGKDVELRCDPISGHTALYWYRQSLGQGLEFLIYFQGNSAPDKSGLPSDRFSAERTGGSVSTLTIQRTQQEDSAVYLCASSSGGLVADTQYFGPGTRLTVL.